This TCR beta chain came from a study of T cells after yellow fever vaccination. TCRdb processed the 5' RACE reads anew with MiXCR; each CDR3 protein has one entry. The data contain about 310,000 distinct CDR3 sequences, around 3.6% of them singletons. Study-wide findings and caveats: FACS-sorted repertoires could harbor abundant contaminating bulk-population clonotypes. Boosting was followed by the reappearance of most primary-vaccination clones (approximately 95% CD4, about 88% CD8).

The CDR3 runs 16 residues. The germline V gene encodes CDR1 SGHNT and CDR2 YYREEE (reference sequence). Trimming at V came to 4 bases and at J to 3 bases, leaving 7 bases not matched to a gene. Only a few counts were recorded for this clonotype. Its target is unknown. The sample here was PBMCs, taken on the day of the yellow fever booster vaccination. This sequence was found in a man younger than 30 who received the YFV17D yellow fever vaccine. J is TRBJ2-1 and V is TRBV5-4, with TRBD2 matching over 10 bases. The CDR3 region is CASSDPAGGLYNEQFF. The DNA for the CDR3 is TGTGCCAGCAGCGACCCAGCGGGGGGGCTCTACAATGAGCAGTTCTTC.